This entry features one TCR beta chain sequence. As yet, its antigen is unknown. The table came from immunoSEQ multiplex PCR; TCRdb's copy has only in-frame clones and leaves some out. The table lists approximately 37,000 clones, about 56% of them singletons, with 11% in the top ten. Time point given: week 5, during vaccination. Vaccination used 300 ug of mutant IDH1 20-mer peptide per dose, with topical imiquimod. This sample was included in a study of a mutant IDH1 vaccine in newly diagnosed glioma. The wider study: An approximately 62% male, roughly 40% female split and a mean age of about 44 years characterized treated patients. Pretreatment consisted of radiotherapy, temozolomide, or both, with most receiving both.

The CDR3 consists of 13 residues. Germline V gene lookup returns CDR1 SGHDT and CDR2 YYEEEE. Trimming shortened V by 4 bases and J by 2 bases, and 10 bases separated the two germline ends. The chain combines TRBV5-6 with TRBJ2-7; tentatively, D is TRBD1 (6 bases). The clonotype comes from a woman under 30 with glioma. This specimen consisted of PBMCs, obtained from a glioma patient whose treatment included an IDH1 peptide vaccine. For the CDR3, the DNA is TGTGCCAGCAGCCCGGGACACCCCTACGAGCAGTACTTC. Residues: CASSPGHPYEQYF.